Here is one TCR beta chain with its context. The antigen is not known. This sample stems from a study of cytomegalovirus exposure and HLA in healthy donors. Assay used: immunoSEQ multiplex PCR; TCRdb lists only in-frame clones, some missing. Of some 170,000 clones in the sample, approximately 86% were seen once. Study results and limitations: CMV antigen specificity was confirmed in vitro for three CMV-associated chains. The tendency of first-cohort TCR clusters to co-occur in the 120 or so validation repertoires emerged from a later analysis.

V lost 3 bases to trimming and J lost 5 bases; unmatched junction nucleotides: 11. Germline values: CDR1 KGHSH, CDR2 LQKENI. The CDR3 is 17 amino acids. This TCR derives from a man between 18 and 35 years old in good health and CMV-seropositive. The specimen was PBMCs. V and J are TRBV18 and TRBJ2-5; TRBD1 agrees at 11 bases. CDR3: CASSPALGQGAWETQYF. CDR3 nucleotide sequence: TGTGCCAGCTCACCGGCTCTAGGACAGGGGGCATGGGAGACCCAGTACTTC.